This TCR beta chain derives from a study of tissue T cells after allogeneic stem cell transplantation (dated by TCRdb to between 2021 and 2024). With regard to the full study: Over a roughly 3-year period, about seven adult allo-HCT recipients who had steroid-refractory GVHD were prospectively enrolled in a research-autopsy study. For viably preserved blood and marrow, CD3+ T cells were flow-sorted when cell numbers permitted, and smaller samples went directly to DNA extraction. Every GVHD patient had gastrointestinal GVHD and was given several lines of GVHD-directed therapy, and roughly five of the GVHD patients also had skin involvement. Grafts from donors were received by all GVHD patients, with several grafts being unmodified and three being CD34-selected to deplete T cells. Pre-transplant PBMCs were of recipient origin and were available from a handful of GVHD patients. The human part of the study was a prospective observational study with no blinding and no randomization. Using research autopsies of patients with and without GVHD, plus mouse models of GVHD, the study profiled TCR beta repertoires across many tissues.

In the case of this clone: No antigen is known for it. There are no base qualities to consult, and no much larger clone falls within one base. The sample has other DNA sequences that encode this CDR3 too.

What the authors observed across the whole study: In both patients and mice, T cells from blood and spleen covered only a limited part of the TCR repertoire found in tissues. The study did not establish which tissue TCRs were alloreactive or antigen-specific, and some clones may have been host cells that persisted. Not many T cell clones showed up in more than one patient, yet clustering based on motifs uncovered repertoire signatures that were shared across patients in a tissue-specific way. Within patients, how anatomically similar tissues were was a major factor shaping TCR repertoire composition, regardless of disease or transplant status. A small and clinically heterogeneous patient cohort was studied, and sampling depth was acknowledged as a limitation.

The library was generated by the immunoSEQ multiplex PCR assay. TCRbeta CDR3 sequencing was performed at survey depth by Adaptive Biotechnologies, and CDR3 sequences, V/J genes, productive frequency and template counts were reported. Amplification of TCR beta CDR3 regions started from genomic DNA instead of RNA. In the authors' own workflow: Pairwise repertoire overlap between tissues was quantified with Jensen-Shannon divergence, where 1 means complete divergence and 0 identical. Based on pairwise JSD values, tissues were grouped by single-linkage agglomerative hierarchical clustering, and the results were shown as dendrograms. GLIPH2 was applied to all patient samples using simulation_depth 1000, kmer_min_depth 3, and cdr3_length_cutoff 8, and only groups with more than two unique CDR3s were retained. In a standardized tissue-overlap score, Jaccard GLIPH-group overlap across patients was extrapolated to a standard repertoire size of 1000 clones. Linear mixed-effect models, with tissue included as a fixed effect and individual included as a random effect, were used to assess associations of diversity with clinical or experimental variables. TCRdb obtained this table from immuneACCESS and retained in-frame rearrangements with V and J assigned. These tables miss some clones; where compared with another copy, unresolved V genes account for less than half of the shortfall, and the remainder is unexplained. The V and J calls and the clone size are those of that table, but D and trimming were determined from the DNA. The sample table lists 25,000 to 35,000 clones, 85% to 90% of them with a count of one. Jointly, the top ten make up under 4.5% of the sample.

The sample's time point label, decoded: recipient (host-origin) PBMCs collected before allo-HCT. This receptor was obtained from a woman aged 18-49 years who later had graft-versus-host disease after an allogeneic stem cell transplant. The sequencing used blood, collected before transplantation.

The DNA is TGCAGTGCTAGTTGGGGTGGCGGGAGGGCCTTCCGCGAGCAGTTCTTC. The translation is CSASWGGGRAFREQFF. The chain joins TRBV20-1 to TRBJ2-1, and 9 junctional nucleotides match TRBD2. The CDR3 goes from the cysteine to the phenylalanine over 16 residues. The CDR3 DNA has 48 bases and is translated from base 1. From V the trimming removes 3 bases and from J it removes 10 bases, while the gene matches leave 16 bases of the junction unaccounted for. Looking up the germline V gene (reference sequence) yields CDR1 DFQATT and CDR2 SNEGSKA.